The entry below gives a single TCR beta chain sequence along with its context. Its antigen is not known. The sample belongs to a study of CD4 T cells in relation to SARS-CoV-2 and coronaviruses. Study results and limitations: In roughly 61% of donors, memory CD4+ clonotypes crossrecognized SARS-CoV-2 and at least one common cold coronavirus spike.

This table comes from immunoSEQ multiplex PCR, and its TCRdb copy is limited to in-frame clones, with some not included. The table records roughly 19,000 clones, roughly three quarters of them present only once. This CDR3 spans 14 amino acids. V was trimmed by 3 bases and J by 2 bases, leaving 8 bases between them. The germline CDR1 and CDR2 sequences are SGHRS and YFSETQ. Before the COVID-19 pandemic, during about 2010-2018, CD4+ T cells were taken from unexposed donors. After more than eight days of culture, CD4+ T cells were isolated. As cell numbers allowed, unexposed-donor CD4+ T cells faced SARS-CoV-2 S/N and four cold-coronavirus spikes.

The rearrangement links TRBV5-1 to TRBJ1-4; TRBD1 might be the D (5 bases). Sequenced material: CD4+ T cells from PBMCs, cultured in vitro. The clonotype originates from a human donor in good health. CDR3: CASSWDATNEKLFF. CDR3 nucleotide sequence: TGCGCCAGCAGCTGGGACGCCACTAATGAAAAACTGTTTTTT.